These 17 T cell receptor beta chains were all obtained from the same sample, sequenced in a study of cytomegalovirus exposure and HLA in healthy donors. Produced via immunoSEQ multiplex PCR; TCRdb's table is partial and in-frame only. The sample has over 120,000 clones, more than 80% seen once; the top ten hold under 8%. The sequenced sample was PBMCs. These receptors originate from a woman under 40 in good health and CMV-seropositive.

The rearrangement links TRBV29-1 to TRBJ1-3, with TRBD1 as a possible D gene (5 bases). Germline assignment: CDR1 SQVTM and CDR2 ANQGSEA. V was cut by 8 bases and J by 2 bases, with 19 bases left in between. The CDR3 is 15 amino acids. CDR3 nucleotide sequence: TGCAGCCAAACACCAGGGTCCGCGCCTGGAAACACCATATATTTT. Protein: CSQTPGSAPGNTIYF.

The chain is built from TRBV4-1 and TRBJ2-7; perhaps TRBD2 as D (6 bases). The CDR3 runs 15 residues. V lost 0 bases and J 4 bases, leaving 13 bases between the germline ends. The germline gives CDR1 MGHRA, CDR2 YSYEKL. CDR3 amino acids: CASSQEGQAGYEQYF. The DNA of the CDR3 is TGCGCCAGCAGCCAAGAGGGCCAGGCGGGATACGAGCAGTACTTC.

This chain uses TRBV15 with TRBJ2-1; TRBD2 matches at 9 bases. Germline-derived CDR1 and CDR2 are LNHNV and YYDKDF (reference sequence). The CDR3 sequence is 16 residues long. V dropped 0 bases and J dropped 9; count of bases not matched to a gene: 9. The CDR3, as DNA: TGTGCCACCAGCAGAGATCTTAGCGGGAGTTGGGTTGAGCAGTTCTTC. It yields the protein CATSRDLSGSWVEQFF.

The CDR3 is CASSLDWDREAFF. CDR3 bases: TGTGCCAGCAGCTTAGACTGGGACAGAGAAGCTTTCTTT. The gene calls are TRBV7-8 and TRBJ1-1; 7 nucleotides agree with TRBD1. Trimming cost V 1 base and J 8 bases; bases outside gene matches: 4. Germline CDR1 is SGHVS and CDR2 is FQNEAQ. The CDR3 is 13 amino acids. The full variable domain, its missing parts supplied by reference TRBV7-8 and TRBJ1-1, is GAGVSQSPRYKVAKRGQDVALRCDPISGHVSLFWYQQALGQGPEFLTYFQNEAQLDKSGLPSDRFFAERPEGSVSTLKIQRTQQEDSAVYLCASSLDWDREAFFGQGTRLTVV.

This clone was found once. This chain connects TRBV2 to TRBJ1-1; D is perhaps TRBD1 (6 bases). CDR1 SNHLY and CDR2 FYNNEI come from the germline V gene. With 6 bases removed from V and 3 bases from J, the gap between germline ends came to 17 bases. The CDR3 is made up of 15 amino acids. This CDR3 reads CASRRGGGGDTEAFF. CDR3 bases: TGTGCCAGCAGACGAGGGGGAGGGGGTGACACTGAAGCTTTCTTT.

The V and J genes are TRBV27 and TRBJ2-5; 10 bases are shared with TRBD2. The CDR3 is 14 residues long. Trimming took 5 bases from V and 5 from J; bases not matched to a gene: 5. Germline CDR1 MNHEY, CDR2 SMNVEV (reference sequence). CDR3 in amino acids: CASSTLAGVETQYF. The CDR3 bases are TGTGCCAGCAGTACCCTAGCGGGGGTCGAGACCCAGTACTTC.

This chain uses TRBV27 with TRBJ1-4; no clear D. The CDR3 has 18 residues. Germline V gene lookup returns CDR1 MNHEY and CDR2 SMNVEV (reference sequence). V dropped 3 bases and J dropped 2 bases, with 19 bases sitting between them. CDR3 DNA: TGTGCCAGCAGTTTGAGGCCGGGAGGGTGGAACACTAATGAAAAACTGTTTTTT. This gives the protein CASSLRPGGWNTNEKLFF.

The chain employs TRBV19 and TRBJ1-3; weak D call: TRBD1 (5 bases). The CDR3 consists of 16 residues. Trimming took 4 bases from V and 0 from J, leaving 13 bases between them. Per the germline V gene, CDR1 is LNHDA and CDR2 is SQIVND (reference sequence). In nucleotides, the CDR3 is TGTGCCAGTAGTAACTATTACAGGTCCTCTGGAAACACCATATATTTT. As protein: CASSNYYRSSGNTIYF.

The J gene is TRBJ2-1, the V gene TRBV18, with 15 positions matching TRBD2. The CDR3 extends over 17 amino acids. Germline loops: CDR1 KGHSH, CDR2 LQKENI. J was trimmed by 6 bases and V by 0 bases; bases with no gene match: 3. The CDR3 here is CASSPPGLAGGSNEQFF. The CDR3 region has the DNA TGTGCCAGCTCACCACCGGGACTAGCGGGAGGTAGCAATGAGCAGTTCTTC.

The gene calls are TRBV7-2 and TRBJ2-4, with a weak D call TRBD2 (5 bases). V was shortened by 2 bases and J by 6 bases, with 5 bases between the two germline ends. This CDR3 is 12 amino acids long. Germline loops: CDR1 SGHTA, CDR2 FQGNSA. As DNA, the CDR3 is TGTGCCAGCAGCTTAACTAGAAACATTCAGTACTTC. It is translated as CASSLTRNIQYF. Filled out from reference TRBV7-2 and TRBJ2-4, the complete variable domain reads GAGVSQSPSNKVTEKGKDVELRCDPISGHTALYWYRQSLGQGLEFLIYFQGNSAPDKSGLPSDRFSAERTGGSVSTLTIQRTQQEDSAVYLCASSLTRNIQYFGAGTRLSVL.

The CDR3, as DNA: TGTGCCAGCAGCCGGAGCATCTCTAACTATGGCTACACCTTC. Translating gives CASSRSISNYGYTF. V is TRBV6-5 and J is TRBJ1-2; D gene uncertain. This CDR3 has 14 residues. Looked up from germline, CDR1 is MNHEY and CDR2 is SVGAGI. Trimming left V 6 bases short and J 0 bases short, with 11 bases between.

The chain combines TRBV5-5 with TRBJ1-2; 7 bases line up with TRBD1. Germline CDR1 is SGHKS and CDR2 is YYEKEE (reference sequence). V was clipped by 0 bases and J by 8 bases; unmatched bases: 7. This CDR3 spans 14 amino acids. Here the CDR3 DNA reads TGTGCCAGCAGCTTGGTACAGGGGCTCTTGGGCTACACCTTC. Translation: CASSLVQGLLGYTF.

This sequence joins TRBV7-2 and TRBJ2-1, with a possible D match to TRBD2 (5 bases). The CDR3 contains 16 residues. The V gene lost 5 bases and the J gene lost 0 bases, with 14 bases spanning the gap. The germline V gene has CDR1 SGHTA and CDR2 FQGNSA. The chain's CDR3 is CASSPIGSNSYNEQFF. CDR3 DNA sequence: TGTGCCAGCAGCCCCATTGGGAGCAACTCCTACAATGAGCAGTTCTTC.

The chain links TRBV18 to TRBJ1-4; TRBD1 matches 9 bases. This CDR3 is 14 amino acids long. The germline gives CDR1 KGHSH, CDR2 LQKENI. Losses at the gene ends were 3 bases for V and 7 bases for J; bases not matched to a gene: 3. CDR3 sequence (DNA): TGTGCCAGCTCACCGGACAGGGGCGGTGAAAAACTGTTTTTT. The encoded protein is CASSPDRGGEKLFF.

The chain couples TRBV6-1 to TRBJ2-1; 12 bases are shared with TRBD2. CDR3 length: 16 residues. Unmatched junction bases numbered 8, after V lost 4 bases and J lost 7 bases. The germline V gene encodes CDR1 MNHNS and CDR2 SASEGT. The CDR3 DNA reads as TGTGCCAGCAGTGGCCCACTAGCGGGAGGTACGAATGAGCAGTTCTTC. Translated, it gives CASSGPLAGGTNEQFF.

This chain links TRBV19 with TRBJ2-7; TRBD1 is a possible D gene (7 bases). The CDR3 covers 16 residues. Germline V CDR1 and CDR2: LNHDA, SQIVND (reference sequence). With 4 bases removed from V and 4 bases from J, the gap between germline ends came to 20 bases. Here the CDR3 DNA reads TGTGCCAGTAGTAAACCCGGGGGACAGTCGAGATACGAGCAGTACTTC. It translates to CASSKPGGQSRYEQYF.

The chain links TRBV18 to TRBJ2-7; D perhaps matches TRBD1 (5 bases). The CDR3 loop spans 19 amino acids. Germline V gene data show CDR1 as KGHSH and CDR2 as LQKENI. Trimming removed 5 bases at V and 2 bases at J, with 28 bases between. The CDR3: CASSYSTVPGGLEAYEQYF. The CDR3 DNA sequence: TGTGCCAGCTCATACTCGACAGTTCCTGGTGGGCTGGAAGCCTACGAGCAGTACTTC.